What follows is one T cell receptor beta chain and its context. Its antigen is unidentified. The CDR3 spans 13 residues. The ends were cut back, 5 bases at V and 10 bases at J, with 12 bases in the middle. Germline lookup yields CDR1 SEHNR and CDR2 FQNEAQ (reference sequence). Sequencing was performed with immunoSEQ multiplex PCR; in TCRdb, only in-frame clones are kept and a portion is missing. The data show 30,000 to 40,000 clones, with approximately 91% seen just once and about 0.063% held by the top ten. This sample stems from a study of regulatory dendritic cells for organ transplantation. Findings and caveats of the study: Mature dendritic cells appeared to drive more memory CD8+ clonal expansion than regulatory ones. Naive CD4+ and CD8+ repertoires were highly diverse; memory CD8+ was most oligoclonal.

V and J are TRBV7-9 and TRBJ1-6; D unclear. The receptor was derived from a human donor in good health. The sequenced sample was naive CD4+ T cells from blood. The subset is: CD45RA+ naive T cells. The CDR3 DNA sequence: TGTGCCAGCAGCCCGAATCCCGGATCACCCCTCCACTTT. Translating it yields CASSPNPGSPLHF.